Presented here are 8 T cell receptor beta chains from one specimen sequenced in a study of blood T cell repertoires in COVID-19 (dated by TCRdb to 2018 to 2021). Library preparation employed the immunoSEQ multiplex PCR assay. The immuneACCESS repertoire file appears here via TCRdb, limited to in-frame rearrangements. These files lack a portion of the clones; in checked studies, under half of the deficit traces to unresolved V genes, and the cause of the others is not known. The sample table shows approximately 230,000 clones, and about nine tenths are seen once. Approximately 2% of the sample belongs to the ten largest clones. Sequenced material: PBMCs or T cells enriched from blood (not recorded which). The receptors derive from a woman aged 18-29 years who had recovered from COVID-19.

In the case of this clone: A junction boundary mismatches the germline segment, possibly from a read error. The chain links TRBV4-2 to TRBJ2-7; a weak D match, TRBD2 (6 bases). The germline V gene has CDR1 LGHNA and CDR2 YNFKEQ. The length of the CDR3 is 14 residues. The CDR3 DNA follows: TGTGCCAGCAGCCAAACGCGGGACTCCTACAAGCAGTACTTC. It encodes CASSQTRDSYKQYF.

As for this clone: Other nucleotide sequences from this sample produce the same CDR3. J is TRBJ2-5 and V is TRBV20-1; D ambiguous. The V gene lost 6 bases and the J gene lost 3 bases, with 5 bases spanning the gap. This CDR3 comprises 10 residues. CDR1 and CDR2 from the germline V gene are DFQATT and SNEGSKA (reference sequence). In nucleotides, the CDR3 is TGCAGTGCCAGCGAAGAGACCCAGTACTTC. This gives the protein CSASEETQYF.

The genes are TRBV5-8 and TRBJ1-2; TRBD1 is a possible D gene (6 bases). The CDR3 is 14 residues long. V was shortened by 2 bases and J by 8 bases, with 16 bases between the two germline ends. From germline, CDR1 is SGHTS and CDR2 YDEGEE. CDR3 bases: TGTGCCAGCAGCTTACAGGGCAGGGGCTCCGGCTACACCTTC. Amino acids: CASSLQGRGSGYTF.

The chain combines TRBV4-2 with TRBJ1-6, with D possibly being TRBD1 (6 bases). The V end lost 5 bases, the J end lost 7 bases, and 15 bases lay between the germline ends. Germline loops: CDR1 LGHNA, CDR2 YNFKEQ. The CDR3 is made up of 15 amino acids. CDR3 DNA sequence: TGTGCCAGCAGCTCATCAGGGGTAGGGAATTCACCCCTCCACTTT. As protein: CASSSSGVGNSPLHF.

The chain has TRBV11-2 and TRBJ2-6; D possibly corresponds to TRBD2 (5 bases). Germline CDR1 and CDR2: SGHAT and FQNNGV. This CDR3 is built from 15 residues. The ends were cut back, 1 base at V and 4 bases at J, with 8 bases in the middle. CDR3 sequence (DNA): TGTGCCAGCAGCTTAGGAGGGTTAGGGGCCAACGTCCTGACTTTC. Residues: CASSLGGLGANVLTF.

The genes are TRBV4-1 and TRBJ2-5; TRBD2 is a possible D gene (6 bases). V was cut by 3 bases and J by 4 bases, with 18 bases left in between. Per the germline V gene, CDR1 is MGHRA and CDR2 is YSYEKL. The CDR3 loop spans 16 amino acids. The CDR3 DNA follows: TGCGCCAGCAGCCATGAGGGTGGCGGGACTCGAGAGACCCAGTACTTC. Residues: CASSHEGGGTRETQYF.

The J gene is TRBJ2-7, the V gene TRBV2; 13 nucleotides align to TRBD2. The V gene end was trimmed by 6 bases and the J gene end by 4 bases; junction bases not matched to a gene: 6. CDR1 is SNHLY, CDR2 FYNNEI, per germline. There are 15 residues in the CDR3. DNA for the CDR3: TGTGCCAGCAGGGCCGGGACTAGCGGGAAGTACGAGCAGTACTTC. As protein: CASRAGTSGKYEQYF.

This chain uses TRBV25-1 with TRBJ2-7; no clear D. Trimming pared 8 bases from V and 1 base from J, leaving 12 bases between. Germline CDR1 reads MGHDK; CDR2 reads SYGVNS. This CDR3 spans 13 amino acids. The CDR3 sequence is CASAFSASYEQYF. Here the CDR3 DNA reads TGTGCCAGCGCCTTCAGCGCTTCCTACGAGCAGTACTTC.